This TCR beta chain is drawn from a study of PD-1 blockade in classical Hodgkin lymphoma. Study at large: Intravenous infusions of nivolumab 3 mg/kg reached patients every 2 weeks.

Profiling relied on immunoSEQ multiplex PCR, and the TCRdb table lists in-frame clones only, not all of them. The data contain roughly 100,000 clones, roughly 90% of them singletons. A word on this clone: Its matching antigen is unknown.

Sample time point: cycle 4 day 1 (C4D1), after 6 weeks of nivolumab. No patient escaped relapse after autologous stem cell transplantation, and brentuximab vedotin exposure varied. The study's findings and limits: It was among complete responders that baseline diversity resembled that of newly diagnosed patients. Diminished baseline TCR diversity has been reported in newly diagnosed patients relative to healthy donors. Prior therapy or disease activity may underlie the repertoire differences, whose causes remain undefined.

Sequencing was performed on peripheral blood mononuclear cells (PBMCs), taken before the fourth cycle of nivolumab. The sequence came from a human donor with classical Hodgkin lymphoma.

CDR3 DNA sequence: TGTGCCAGCAGTTTAAGGCAGGGCTATGGCTACACCTTC. Its protein is CASSLRQGYGYTF. The chain recombines TRBV27 with TRBJ1-2, with D maybe TRBD1 (5 bases). This CDR3 spans 13 amino acids. The V gene lost 2 bases and the J gene lost 4 bases, with 8 bases spanning the gap. CDR1 MNHEY and CDR2 SMNVEV come from the germline V gene (reference sequence).